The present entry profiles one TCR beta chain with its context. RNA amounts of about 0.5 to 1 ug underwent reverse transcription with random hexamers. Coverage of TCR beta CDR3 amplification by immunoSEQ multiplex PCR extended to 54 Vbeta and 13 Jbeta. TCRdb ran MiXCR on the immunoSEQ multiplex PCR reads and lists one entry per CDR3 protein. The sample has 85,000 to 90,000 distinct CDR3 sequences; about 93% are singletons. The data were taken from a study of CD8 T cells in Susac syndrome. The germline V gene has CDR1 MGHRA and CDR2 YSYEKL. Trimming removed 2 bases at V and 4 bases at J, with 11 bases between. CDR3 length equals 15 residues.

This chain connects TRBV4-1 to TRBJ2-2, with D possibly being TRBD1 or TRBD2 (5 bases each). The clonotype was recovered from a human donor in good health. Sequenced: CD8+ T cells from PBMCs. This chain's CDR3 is CASSQTGTSTGELFF. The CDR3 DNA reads TGCGCCAGCAGCCAAACCGGGACCTCCACCGGGGAGCTGTTTTTT.